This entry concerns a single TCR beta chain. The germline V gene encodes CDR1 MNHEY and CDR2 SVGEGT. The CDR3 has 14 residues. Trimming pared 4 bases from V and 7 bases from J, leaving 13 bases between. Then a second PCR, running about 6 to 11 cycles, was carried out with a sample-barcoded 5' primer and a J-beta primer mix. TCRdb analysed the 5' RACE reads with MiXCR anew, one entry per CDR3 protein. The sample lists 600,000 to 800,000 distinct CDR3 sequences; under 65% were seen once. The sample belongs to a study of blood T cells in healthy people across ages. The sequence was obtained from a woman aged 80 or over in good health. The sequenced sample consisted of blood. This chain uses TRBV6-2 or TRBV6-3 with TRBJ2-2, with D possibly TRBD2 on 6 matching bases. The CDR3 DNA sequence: TGTGCCAGCAGTTCCGGGGGAGAAGGCGGGGAGCTGTTTTTT. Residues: CASSSGGEGGELFF.